This T cell receptor (beta chain) was found in a study of vaccination and CD4 T cells after COVID-19 (dated by TCRdb to the early 2020s). Turning to the overall study: SARS-CoV-2 positivity had been established in the convalescent patients by nasal swab PCR, and mild disease was recorded in under ten of these patients and severe disease in one. The convalescent cohort comprised six males and four females, including two Hispanic individuals, seven Caucasians, two Asians and one multiracial person. Each participant got two doses of either the Pfizer-BioNTech BNT162b2 vaccine (n=8) or the Moderna mRNA-1273 vaccine (n=2). Post-vaccine blood samples were taken a median of roughly 72 days after the second vaccine dose, with a range of roughly 13 to 250 days. For stimulating the cultures, overlapping spike peptide pools were used, derived from SARS-CoV-2 as well as from the common cold coronaviruses HCoV-NL63, HCoV-OC43 and HCoV-229E. In some eleven COVID-19 convalescent patients and a handful of infection-naive healthy vaccine recipients, researchers compared the spike-specific CD4+ TCR repertoire from before mRNA vaccination with the repertoire from after. Post-COVID blood samples were collected from convalescent patients a median of around 100 days after diagnosis, with a range of about 35 to 170 days. Control cultures used a CEFX viral epitope pool as positive control, an HIV-1 Nef peptide pool as negative control, or no peptide.

This clonotype is regarded as medium-sized (0.01 to 0.1%). The specificity of this receptor is unknown. One base away there is no much larger clone; base qualities are not given. The investigation overall reported the following: The study included relatively few convalescent patients and did not analyze early timepoints after natural infection. Nearly all vaccine-specific clones in convalescent patients (304 of 307) were mono-reactive for SARS-CoV-2 spike rather than cross-reactive with common cold coronaviruses. Although the median number of SARS-CoV-2-reactive clonotypes went up from around 20 after infection to roughly 40 after vaccination, the increase was not significant. In convalescent patients, a median approximately 83% of post-vaccine SARS-CoV-2-reactive clones were detected only after vaccination, suggesting vaccine-specific priming.

The library was prepared using PCR. DNA from cultured CD4+ T cells underwent TCR sequencing with the Oncomine TCR Beta short-read assay at the Johns Hopkins FTIC core. Genomic DNA was extracted from the cultured CD4+ T cells with the QIAamp micro DNA kit. Oncomine TCR Beta libraries from cultured CD4+ T cells were pooled using unique dual indexes and sequenced on an Illumina iSeq 100. As for the original processing: Non-productive sequences were filtered out, and CDR3s that did not start with C, did not end with F or W, or were shorter than 7 amino acids were discarded. The MANAFEST web application identified antigen-specific clonotypes by comparing peptide-stimulated wells against reference wells and other culture wells. Positive clones required FDR below 0.05, an odds ratio above 5, and productive frequency above 0.1% in at least two of three replicate wells. A clonotype counted as cross-reactive if it showed significant expansion both in the SARS-CoV-2 spike wells and in at least one common cold coronavirus spike condition. CDR3 homology was assessed with Levenshtein distances (stringdist) and unrooted phylogenetic trees (ape) in R version 3.6.1. Clones were called with MiXCR by TCRdb after fastp trimmed the public reads at Q25, and only in-frame beta chains were retained. Each CDR3 protein appears once, grouped with its most common genes and DNA. The V and J calls shown here were made by TCRdb, not taken from the authors' results. This sample lists fewer than 4,500 distinct CDR3 sequences; approximately 16% were detected once. Approximately 15% of the sample goes to the ten largest clones.

This specimen's treatment or condition label, per the study, means: approximately 9-day PBMC culture with coronavirus spike peptide pools or control peptides (ViraFEST assay). The ViraFEST assay was used in the study, in which antigen-specific T cells were expanded with peptide pools and expanded clonotypes were subsequently identified by TCR sequencing. The convalescent patients' positive SARS-CoV-2 PCR tests were from March to December 2020, which was before the Alpha, Beta and Delta variants emerged in the United States. Each well held some 2 million PBMCs cultured with about 9.8 ug/ml peptide pools in IMDM containing approximately 5% human AB serum and about 10 IU/ml IL-2. On days 3 and 7, half of the culture medium was replaced with fresh IL-2-containing medium. After around 11 days of culture, CD4+ T cells were isolated by negative selection using the EasySep CD4+ T cell isolation kit. Ficoll-Paque Plus gradient centrifugation was used to isolate PBMCs from whole blood, and the isolated PBMCs were then either used fresh or cryopreserved at -140C. In general, triplicate wells were set up for every culture condition.

Sequencing was carried out using CD4+ T cells from blood, cultured in vitro. The clonotype was recovered from a human donor who had recovered from COVID-19.

CDR3 sequence: CSAQPTGTANQPQHF. The nucleotide sequence reads as follows: TGCAGTGCCCAGCCCACCGGGACCGCCAATCAGCCCCAGCATTTT. The rearranged chain carries TRBV20-1 and TRBJ1-5; TRBD1 is perhaps the D gene, given 5 matching bases. The CDR3 covers 15 residues, taking in both the cysteine and the phenylalanine. Just the 45-base CDR3 DNA is kept, in frame starting at base 1. As encoded in the germline V gene (reference sequence), CDR1 is DFQATT while CDR2 is SNEGSKA. V and J lose 6 bases and 3 bases, and a span of 18 bases separates them.